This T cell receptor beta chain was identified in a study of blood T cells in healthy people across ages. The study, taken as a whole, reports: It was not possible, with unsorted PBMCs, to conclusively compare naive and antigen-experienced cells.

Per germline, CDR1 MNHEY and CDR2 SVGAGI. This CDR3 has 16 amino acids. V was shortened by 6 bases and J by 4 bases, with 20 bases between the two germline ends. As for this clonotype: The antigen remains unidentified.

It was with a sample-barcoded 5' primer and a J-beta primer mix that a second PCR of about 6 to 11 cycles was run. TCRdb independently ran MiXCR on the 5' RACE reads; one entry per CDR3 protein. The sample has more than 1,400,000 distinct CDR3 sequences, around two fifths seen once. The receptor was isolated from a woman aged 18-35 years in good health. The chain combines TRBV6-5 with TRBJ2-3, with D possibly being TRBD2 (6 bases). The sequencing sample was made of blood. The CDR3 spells CASREDYEGVPDTQYF. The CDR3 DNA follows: TGTGCCAGCAGGGAGGACTACGAAGGGGTGCCAGATACGCAGTATTTT.